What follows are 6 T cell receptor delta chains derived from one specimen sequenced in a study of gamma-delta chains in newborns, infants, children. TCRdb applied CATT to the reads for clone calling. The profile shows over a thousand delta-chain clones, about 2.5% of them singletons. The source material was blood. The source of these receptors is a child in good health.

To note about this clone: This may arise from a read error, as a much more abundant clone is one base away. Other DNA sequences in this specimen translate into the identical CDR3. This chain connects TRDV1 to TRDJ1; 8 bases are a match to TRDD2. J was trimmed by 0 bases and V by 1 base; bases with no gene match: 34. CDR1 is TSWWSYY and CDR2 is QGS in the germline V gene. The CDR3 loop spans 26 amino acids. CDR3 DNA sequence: TGTGCTCTTGGGGAACAGGAGTCTTCCTACAGGCGTCGGGCCCACCTTACTCCCCCGTACACCGATAAACTCATCTTT. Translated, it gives CALGEQESSYRRRAHLTPPYTDKLIF.

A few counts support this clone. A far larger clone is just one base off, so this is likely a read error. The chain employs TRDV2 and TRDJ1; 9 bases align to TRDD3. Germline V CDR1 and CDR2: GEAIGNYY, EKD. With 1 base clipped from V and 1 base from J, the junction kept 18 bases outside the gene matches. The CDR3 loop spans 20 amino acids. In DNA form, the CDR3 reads TGTGCCTGTGACACGTCTCGTACTTTACTGGGGGACCCTAGCACCGATAAACTCATCTTT. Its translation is CACDTSRTLLGDPSTDKLIF.

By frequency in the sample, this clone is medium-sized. Here the CDR3 reads CALGATLGLPLTGGLYTDKLIF. CDR3 DNA sequence: TGTGCTCTTGGGGCCACTCTAGGCCTTCCGCTTACTGGGGGTTTGTACACCGATAAACTCATCTTT. The chain links TRDV1 to TRDJ1; TRDD3 agrees at 8 bases. Germline CDR1 is TSWWSYY and CDR2 is QGS. V dropped 4 bases and J dropped 0; count of bases not matched to a gene: 25. The CDR3 runs to 22 residues.

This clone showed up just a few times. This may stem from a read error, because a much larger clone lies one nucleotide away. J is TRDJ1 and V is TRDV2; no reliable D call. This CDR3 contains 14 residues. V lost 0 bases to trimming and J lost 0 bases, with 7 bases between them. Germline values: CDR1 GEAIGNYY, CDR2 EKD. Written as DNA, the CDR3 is TGTGCCTGTGACACCGCGGAGAACACCGATAAACTCATCTTT. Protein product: CACDTAENTDKLIF.

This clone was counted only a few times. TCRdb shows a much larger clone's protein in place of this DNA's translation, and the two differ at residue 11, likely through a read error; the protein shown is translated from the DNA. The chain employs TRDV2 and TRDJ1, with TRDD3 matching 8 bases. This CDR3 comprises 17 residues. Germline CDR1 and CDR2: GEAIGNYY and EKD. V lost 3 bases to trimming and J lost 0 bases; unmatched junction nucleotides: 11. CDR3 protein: CACDSSYWGSHTDKLIF. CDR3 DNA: TGTGCCTGTGACTCCTCTTACTGGGGGTCGCACACCGATAAACTCATCTTT.

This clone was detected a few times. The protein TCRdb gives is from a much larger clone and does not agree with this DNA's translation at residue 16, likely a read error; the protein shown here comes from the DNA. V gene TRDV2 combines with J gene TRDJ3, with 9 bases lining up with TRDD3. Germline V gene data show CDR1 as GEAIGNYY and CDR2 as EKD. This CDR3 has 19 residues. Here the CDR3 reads CACDLLGDKGSWDTRPMFF. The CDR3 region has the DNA TGTGCCTGTGACCTACTGGGGGACAAAGGCTCCTGGGACACCCGACCGATGTTTTTC.